The present entry profiles one TCR beta chain with its context. This entry comes from a study of T cell changes during pregnancy in multiple sclerosis. V gave up 5 bases and J gave up 8 bases; unmatched junction bases: 13. This CDR3 is 15 amino acids long. Germline V CDR1 and CDR2: MNHEY, SMNVEV (reference sequence). Some clones are missing from TCRdb's copy, which holds only in-frame ones; the method was immunoSEQ multiplex PCR. The sample includes tens of thousands of clones, around 90% of them seen just once. The receptor comes from a female donor with multiple sclerosis, enrolled in a pregnancy study. The sequences come from peripheral blood, collected in the second trimester of pregnancy. This chain connects TRBV27 to TRBJ2-3; 7 positions match TRBD1. The CDR3 nucleotides are TGTGCCAGCAGTCCCCGGGACAGAAGTTCTAGTACGCAGTATTTT. As protein: CASSPRDRSSSTQYF.